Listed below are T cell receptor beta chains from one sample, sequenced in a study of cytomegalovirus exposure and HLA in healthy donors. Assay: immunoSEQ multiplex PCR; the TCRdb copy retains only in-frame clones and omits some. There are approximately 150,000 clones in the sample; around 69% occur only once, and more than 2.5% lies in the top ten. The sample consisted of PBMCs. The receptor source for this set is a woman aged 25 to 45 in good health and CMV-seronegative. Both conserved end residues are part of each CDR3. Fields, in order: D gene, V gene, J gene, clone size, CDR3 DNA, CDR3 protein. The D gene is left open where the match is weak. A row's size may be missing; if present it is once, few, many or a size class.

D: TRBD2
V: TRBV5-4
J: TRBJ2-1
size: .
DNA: TGTGCCAGCAGCCCACCGCGGCTAGCGGTGAGCAATGAGCAGTTCTTC
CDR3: CASSPPRLAVSNEQFF

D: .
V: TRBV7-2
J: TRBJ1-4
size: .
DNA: TGTGCCAGCAGCCCGGGTTTGGGTGTGAAACTGTTTTTT
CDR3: CASSPGLGVKLFF

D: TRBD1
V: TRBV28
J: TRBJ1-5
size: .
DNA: TGTGCCAGCAGTTCACATGACAGGGAAGGTCAGCCCCAGCATTTT
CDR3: CASSSHDREGQPQHF

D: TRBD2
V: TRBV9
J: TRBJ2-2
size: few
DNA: TGTGCCAGCAGCGGGGGACTAGCGGGAGGGCCGAACACCGGGGAGCTGTTTTTT
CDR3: CASSGGLAGGPNTGELFF

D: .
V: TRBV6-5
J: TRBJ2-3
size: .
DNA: TGTGCCAGCAGTTACGCTCGCCGGGGGACAGATACGCAGTATTTT
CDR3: CASSYARRGTDTQYF

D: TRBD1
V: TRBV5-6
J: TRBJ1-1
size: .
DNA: TGTGCCAGCAGCCCAGAGGGGGGGGACAGGGGAACTGAAGCTTTCTTT
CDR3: CASSPEGGDRGTEAFF

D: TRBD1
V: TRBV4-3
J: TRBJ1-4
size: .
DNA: TGCGCCAGCAGCAGACAGGGTTCCTCTAATGAAAAACTGTTTTTT
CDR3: CASSRQGSSNEKLFF

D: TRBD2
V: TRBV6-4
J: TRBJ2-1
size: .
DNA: TGTGCCAGCAGTGAAGCGGGAGAAAATGAGCAGTTCTTC
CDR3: CASSEAGENEQFF

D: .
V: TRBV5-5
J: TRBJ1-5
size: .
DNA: TGTGCCAGCAGATACGAAGAGAATCAGCCCCAGCATTTT
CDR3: CASRYEENQPQHF

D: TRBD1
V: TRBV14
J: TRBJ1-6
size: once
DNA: TGTGCCAGCAGCCAATCCCCGGGACAGGGATCACCCCTCCACTTT
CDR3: CASSQSPGQGSPLHF

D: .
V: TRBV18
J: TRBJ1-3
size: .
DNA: TGTGCCAGCTCACCGATGCAGGGGATAGCTGGAAACACCATATATTTT
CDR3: CASSPMQGIAGNTIYF

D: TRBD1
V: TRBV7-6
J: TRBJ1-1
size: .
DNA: TGTGCCAGCAGCTTTCAGGGGGACACTGAAGCTCTCTTT
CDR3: CASSFQGDTEALF

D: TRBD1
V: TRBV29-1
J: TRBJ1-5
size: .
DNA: TGCAGCGCTATGACAGGGTCTTCTTACGGTGGCAATCAGCCCCAGCATTTT
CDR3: CSAMTGSSYGGNQPQHF

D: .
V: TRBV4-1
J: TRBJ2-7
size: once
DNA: TGCGCCAGCAGCCCCCGACAGGGAGGTTCCTACGAGCAGTACTTC
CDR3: CASSPRQGGSYEQYF

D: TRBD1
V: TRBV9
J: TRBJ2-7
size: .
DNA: TGTGCCAGCAGCGTTGGGACAGGGGAGGGTCGCGAGCAGTACTTC
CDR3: CASSVGTGEGREQYF

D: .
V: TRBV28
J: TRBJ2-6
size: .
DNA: TGTGCCAGCAGTTCACCAGGGGGGATCTCTGGGGCCAACGTCCTGACTTTC
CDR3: CASSSPGGISGANVLTF

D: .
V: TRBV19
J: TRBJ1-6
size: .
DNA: TGTGCCAGTAGTATAGGCCCCACTGATTCACCCCTCCACTTT
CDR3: CASSIGPTDSPLHF

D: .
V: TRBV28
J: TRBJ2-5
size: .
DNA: TGTGCCAGCAGTTCCCGGACGCAGCGGTTAGAGACCCAGTACTTC
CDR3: CASSSRTQRLETQYF

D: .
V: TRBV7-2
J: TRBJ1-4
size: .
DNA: TGTGCCAGCAGCTTAGCAGCCTCAAATGAAAAACTGTTTTTT
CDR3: CASSLAASNEKLFF

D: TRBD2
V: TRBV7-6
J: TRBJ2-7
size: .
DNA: TGTGCCAGCAGCCTAGGTCGGGACTACTCCTACGAGCAGTACTTC
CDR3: CASSLGRDYSYEQYF

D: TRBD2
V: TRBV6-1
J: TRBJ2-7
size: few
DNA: TGTGCCAGCAGTGGGGTGTGGCTAGCGGGAGTAGGGCTATCCTACGAGCAGTACTTC
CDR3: CASSGVWLAGVGLSYEQYF

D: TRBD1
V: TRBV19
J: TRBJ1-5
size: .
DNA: TGTGCCAGTAGTACACAGGGGGCGCATCTCAATCAGCCCCAGCATTTT
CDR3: CASSTQGAHLNQPQHF

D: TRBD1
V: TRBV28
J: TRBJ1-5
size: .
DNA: TGTGCCACGGAGGGGGCGAGTCAGCCCCAGCATTTT
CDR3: CATEGASQPQHF

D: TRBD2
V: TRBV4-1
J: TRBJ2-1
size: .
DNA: TGCGCCAGCAGCCAAGGTGACGGGAGGGGGTTTGAGCAGTTCTTC
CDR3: CASSQGDGRGFEQFF

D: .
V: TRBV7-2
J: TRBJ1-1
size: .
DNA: TGTGCCAGCAGCTTGACAGGAACTTCGAACACTGAAGCTTTCTTT
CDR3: CASSLTGTSNTEAFF

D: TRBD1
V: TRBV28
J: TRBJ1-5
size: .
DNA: TGTGCCAGCAGAACCCGGACAGGAGGGAATCAGCCCCAGCATTTT
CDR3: CASRTRTGGNQPQHF

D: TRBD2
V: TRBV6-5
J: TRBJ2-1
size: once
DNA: TGTGCCAGCAGCCCGATAGCGGGAGACTACAATGAGCAGTTCTTC
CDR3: CASSPIAGDYNEQFF

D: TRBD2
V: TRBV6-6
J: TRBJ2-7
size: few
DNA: TGTGCCAGCAGACCGACTAGCGGGAACTACGAGCAGTACTTC
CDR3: CASRPTSGNYEQYF

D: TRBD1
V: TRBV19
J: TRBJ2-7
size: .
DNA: TGTGCCAGTAGCTCAGGGGGCGAATCCTACGAGCAGTACTTC
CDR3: CASSSGGESYEQYF

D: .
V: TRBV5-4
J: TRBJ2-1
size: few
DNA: TGTGCCACCTCGCGGGGGCCTGACAATGAGCAGTTCTTC
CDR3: CATSRGPDNEQFF

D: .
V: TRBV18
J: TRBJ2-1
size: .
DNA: TGTGCCAGCTCACTAGCGGACCCCTACAATGAGCAGTTCTTC
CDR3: CASSLADPYNEQFF

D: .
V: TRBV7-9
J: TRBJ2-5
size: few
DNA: TGTGCCAGCAGCCCCTACCCAGGTCAAGAGACCCAGTACTTC
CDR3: CASSPYPGQETQYF

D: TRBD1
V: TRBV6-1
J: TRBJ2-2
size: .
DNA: TGTGCCAGCAGCAACAGGGGGCTCACCGGGGAGCTGTTTTTT
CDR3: CASSNRGLTGELFF

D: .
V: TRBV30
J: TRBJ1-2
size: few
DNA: TGTGCCTGGACCCCGGGAGGTAACTATGGCTACACCTTC
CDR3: CAWTPGGNYGYTF

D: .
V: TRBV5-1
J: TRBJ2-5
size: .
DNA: TGCGCCAGCAGCCCAGGGGCCTCCTACCCAGAGACCCAGTACTTC
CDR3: CASSPGASYPETQYF

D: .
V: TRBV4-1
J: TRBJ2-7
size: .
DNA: TGCGCCAGCAGCCTCAGGGAACAACCAAACCCTGGGGAGCAGTACTTC
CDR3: CASSLREQPNPGEQYF

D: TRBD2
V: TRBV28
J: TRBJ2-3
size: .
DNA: TGTGCCAGCAGTTTACCCGGGACTACTAGCACAGATACGCAGTATTTT
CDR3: CASSLPGTTSTDTQYF

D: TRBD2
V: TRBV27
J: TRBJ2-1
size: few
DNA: TGTGCCAGCAGTTTCGGGATAGCGGGGTTCAATGAGCAGTTCTTC
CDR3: CASSFGIAGFNEQFF

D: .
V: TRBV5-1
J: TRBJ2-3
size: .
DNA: TGCGCCAGCAGCTTGAGTGCGGGCGGAAGCACAGATACGCAGTATTTT
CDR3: CASSLSAGGSTDTQYF

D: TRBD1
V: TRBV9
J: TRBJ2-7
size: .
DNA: TGTGCCAGCAGCTCAGGGACAGGTTTCTACGAGCAGTACTTC
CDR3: CASSSGTGFYEQYF

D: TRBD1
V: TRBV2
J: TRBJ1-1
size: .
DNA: TGTGCCAGCAGTGGGCAGGGGGACGAAGCTTTCTTT
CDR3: CASSGQGDEAFF

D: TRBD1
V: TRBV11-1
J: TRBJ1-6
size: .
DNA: TGTGCCAGCAGCTCGGGGACAGATAATTCACCCCTCCACTTT
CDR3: CASSSGTDNSPLHF

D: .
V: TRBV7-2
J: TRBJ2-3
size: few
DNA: TGTGCCAGCAGCTTAGTGACGAGTGGGACTAGCACAGATACGCAGTATTTT
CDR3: CASSLVTSGTSTDTQYF

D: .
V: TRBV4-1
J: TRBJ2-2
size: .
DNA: TGCGCCAGCAGCCAAGTACCGGGGATCGCCGGGGAGCTGTTTTTT
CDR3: CASSQVPGIAGELFF

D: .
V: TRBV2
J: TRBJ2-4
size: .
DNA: TGTGCCAGCAGTGAGTTTCGAAACATTCAGTACTTC
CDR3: CASSEFRNIQYF

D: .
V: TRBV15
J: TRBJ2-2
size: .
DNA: TGTGCCACCAGCAGAGCTGGACAGAACACCGGGGAGCTGTTTTTT
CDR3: CATSRAGQNTGELFF

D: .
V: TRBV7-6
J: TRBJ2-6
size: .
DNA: TGTGCCAGCAGCTTAGGAGGCGCCAGACTCTACTCTGGGGCCAACGTCCTGACTTTC
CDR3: CASSLGGARLYSGANVLTF

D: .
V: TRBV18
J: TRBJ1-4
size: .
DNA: TGTGCCAGCTCACCGAGGGGGTCAACTAATGAAAAACTGTTTTTT
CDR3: CASSPRGSTNEKLFF

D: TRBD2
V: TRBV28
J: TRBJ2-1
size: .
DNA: TGTGCCAGCAGCACTCCTAGCGGGAGGTGGGGTGAGCAGTTCTTC
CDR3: CASSTPSGRWGEQFF

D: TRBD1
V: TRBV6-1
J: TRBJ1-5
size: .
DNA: TGTGCCAGCGTACGACAGGGGAATCAGCCCCAGCATTTT
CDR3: CASVRQGNQPQHF

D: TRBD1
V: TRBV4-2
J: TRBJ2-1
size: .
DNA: TGTGCCAGCAGCCAAGATAGGGGACAGGGGGATGAGCAGTTCTTC
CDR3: CASSQDRGQGDEQFF

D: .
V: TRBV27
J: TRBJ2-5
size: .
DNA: TGTGCCAGCAGTTCCTTGACTTTCCAAGAGACCCAGTACTTC
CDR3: CASSSLTFQETQYF

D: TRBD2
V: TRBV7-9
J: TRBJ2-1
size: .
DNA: TGTGCCAGCAGCTTTAGGACTAGCGGGAGACCTGAGCAGTTCTTC
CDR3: CASSFRTSGRPEQFF